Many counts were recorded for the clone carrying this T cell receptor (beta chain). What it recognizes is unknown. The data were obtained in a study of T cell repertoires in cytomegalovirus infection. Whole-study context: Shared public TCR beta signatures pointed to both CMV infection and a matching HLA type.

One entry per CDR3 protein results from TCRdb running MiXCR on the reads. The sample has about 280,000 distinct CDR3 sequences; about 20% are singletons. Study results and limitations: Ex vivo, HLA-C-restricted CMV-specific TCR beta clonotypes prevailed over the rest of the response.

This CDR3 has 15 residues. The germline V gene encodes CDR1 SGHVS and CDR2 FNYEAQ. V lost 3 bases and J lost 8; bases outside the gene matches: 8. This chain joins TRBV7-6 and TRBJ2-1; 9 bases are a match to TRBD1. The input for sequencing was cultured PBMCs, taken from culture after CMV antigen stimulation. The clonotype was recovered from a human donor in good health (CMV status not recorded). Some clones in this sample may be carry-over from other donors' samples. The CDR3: CASSFNPDRGDEQFF. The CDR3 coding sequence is TGTGCCAGCAGCTTTAATCCGGACAGGGGCGATGAGCAGTTCTTC.